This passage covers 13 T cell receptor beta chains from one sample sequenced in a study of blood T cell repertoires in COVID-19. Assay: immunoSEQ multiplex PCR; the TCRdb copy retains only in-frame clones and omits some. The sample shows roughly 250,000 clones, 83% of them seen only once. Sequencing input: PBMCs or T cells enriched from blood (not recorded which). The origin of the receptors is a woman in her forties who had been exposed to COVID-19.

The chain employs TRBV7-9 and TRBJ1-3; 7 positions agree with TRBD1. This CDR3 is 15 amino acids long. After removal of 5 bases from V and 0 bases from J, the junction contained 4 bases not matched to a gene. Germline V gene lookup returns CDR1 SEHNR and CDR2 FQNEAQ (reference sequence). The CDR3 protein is CASSPGQSSGNTIYF. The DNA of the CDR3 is TGTGCCAGCAGCCCGGGACAGAGCTCTGGAAACACCATATATTTT.

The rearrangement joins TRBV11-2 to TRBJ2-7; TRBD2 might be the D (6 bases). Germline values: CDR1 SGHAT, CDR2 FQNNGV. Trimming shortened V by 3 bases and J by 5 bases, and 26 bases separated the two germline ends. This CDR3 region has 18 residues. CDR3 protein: CASSFSPSRQAGSNEQYF. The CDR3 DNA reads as TGTGCCAGCAGCTTTAGCCCCAGTCGCCAGGCGGGGTCGAACGAGCAGTACTTC.

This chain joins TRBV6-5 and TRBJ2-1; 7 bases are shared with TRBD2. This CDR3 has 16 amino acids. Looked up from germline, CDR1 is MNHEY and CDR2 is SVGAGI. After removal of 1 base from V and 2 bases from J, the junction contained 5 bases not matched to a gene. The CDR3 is CASSYFTGGTYNEQFF. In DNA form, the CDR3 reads TGTGCCAGCAGTTACTTCACGGGGGGAACCTACAATGAGCAGTTCTTC.

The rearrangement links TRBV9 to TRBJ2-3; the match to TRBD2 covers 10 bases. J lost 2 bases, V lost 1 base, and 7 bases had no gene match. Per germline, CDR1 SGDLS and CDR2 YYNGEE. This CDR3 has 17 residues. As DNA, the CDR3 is TGTGCCAGCAGCGTATTTGCTAGCGGGGGAAACACAGATACGCAGTATTTT. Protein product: CASSVFASGGNTDTQYF.

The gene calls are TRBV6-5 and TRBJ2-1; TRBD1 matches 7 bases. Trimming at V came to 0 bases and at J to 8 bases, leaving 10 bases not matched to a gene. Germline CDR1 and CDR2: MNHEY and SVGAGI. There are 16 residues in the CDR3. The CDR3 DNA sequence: TGTGCCAGCAGTTACTCGAGACAGGGCTCCCCCGATGAGCAGTTCTTC. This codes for CASSYSRQGSPDEQFF.

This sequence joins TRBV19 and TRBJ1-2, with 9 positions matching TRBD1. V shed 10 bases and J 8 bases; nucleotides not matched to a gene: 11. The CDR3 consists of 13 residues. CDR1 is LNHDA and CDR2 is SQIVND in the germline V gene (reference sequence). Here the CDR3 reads CAIRTGGAGGYTF. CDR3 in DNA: TGTGCCATCCGAACAGGGGGCGCGGGAGGCTACACCTTC.

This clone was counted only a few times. The CDR3 region has the DNA TGTGCCAGCACGAGGCAGGGCCACTCCTACGAGCAGTACTTC. Translation: CASTRQGHSYEQYF. The rearrangement joins TRBV6-5 to TRBJ2-7; D perhaps matches TRBD1 (5 bases). Between the trimmed V and J ends, which lost 7 bases and 0 bases, there was a span of 13 bases. There are 14 residues in the CDR3. The germline CDR1 and CDR2 sequences are MNHEY and SVGAGI.

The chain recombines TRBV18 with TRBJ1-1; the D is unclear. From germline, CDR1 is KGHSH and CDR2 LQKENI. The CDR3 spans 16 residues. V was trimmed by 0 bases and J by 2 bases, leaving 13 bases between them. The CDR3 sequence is CASSPPSIQRNTEAFF. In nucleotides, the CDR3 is TGTGCCAGCTCACCACCGTCTATCCAGCGCAACACTGAAGCTTTCTTT.

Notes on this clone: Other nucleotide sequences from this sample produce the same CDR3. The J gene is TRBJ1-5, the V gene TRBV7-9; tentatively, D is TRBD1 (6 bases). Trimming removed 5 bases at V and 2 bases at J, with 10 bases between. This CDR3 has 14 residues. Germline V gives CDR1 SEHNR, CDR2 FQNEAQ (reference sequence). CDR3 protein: CASSPGGGNQPQHF. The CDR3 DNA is TGTGCCAGCAGCCCTGGGGGCGGCAATCAGCCCCAGCATTTT.

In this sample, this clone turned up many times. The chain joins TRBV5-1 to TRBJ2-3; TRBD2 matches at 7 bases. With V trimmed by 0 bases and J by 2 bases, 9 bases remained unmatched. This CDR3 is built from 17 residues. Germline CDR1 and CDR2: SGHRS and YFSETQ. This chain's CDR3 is CASSLGRAGTSTDTQYF. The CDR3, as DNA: TGCGCCAGCAGCTTGGGTCGAGCGGGGACTTCCACAGATACGCAGTATTTT.

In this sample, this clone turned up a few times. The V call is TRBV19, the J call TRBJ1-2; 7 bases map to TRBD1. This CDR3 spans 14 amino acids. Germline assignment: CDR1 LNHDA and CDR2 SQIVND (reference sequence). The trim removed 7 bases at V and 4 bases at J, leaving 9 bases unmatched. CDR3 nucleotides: TGTGCCAGTACCCAACCACAGGGGAGCTATGGCTACACCTTC. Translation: CASTQPQGSYGYTF.

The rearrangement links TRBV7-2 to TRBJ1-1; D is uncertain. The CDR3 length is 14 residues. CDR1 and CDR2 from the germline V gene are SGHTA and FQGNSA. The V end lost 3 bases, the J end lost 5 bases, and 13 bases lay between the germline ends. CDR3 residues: CASSLSYQVTEAFF. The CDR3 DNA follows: TGTGCCAGCAGCTTGTCGTATCAGGTGACTGAAGCTTTCTTT. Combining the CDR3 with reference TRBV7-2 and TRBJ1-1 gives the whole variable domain GAGVSQSPSNKVTEKGKDVELRCDPISGHTALYWYRQSLGQGLEFLIYFQGNSAPDKSGLPSDRFSAERTGGSVSTLTIQRTQQEDSAVYLCASSLSYQVTEAFFGQGTRLTVV.

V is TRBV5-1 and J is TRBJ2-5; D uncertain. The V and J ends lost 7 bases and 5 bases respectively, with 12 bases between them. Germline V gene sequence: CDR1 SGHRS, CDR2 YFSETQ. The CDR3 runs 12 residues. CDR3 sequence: CASSYTQETQYF. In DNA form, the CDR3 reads TGCGCCAGCTCTTACACCCAGGAGACCCAGTACTTC.